This T cell receptor (beta chain) was sequenced during a study of blood T cells in healthy people across ages. V lost 1 base to trimming and J lost 7 bases, with 14 bases between them. Germline CDR1 SNHLY, CDR2 FYNNEI. The CDR3 spans 15 residues. Next came a second PCR, run for about 6 to 11 cycles, which used a sample-barcoded 5' primer along with a J-beta primer mix. TCRdb itself ran the 5' RACE reads through MiXCR, one entry per CDR3 protein. The sample has around 400,000 distinct CDR3 sequences; roughly half are singletons. Study-wide points: Older age went with lower TCR beta diversity per million T cells, in a roughly linear way.

This clonotype appeared many times. Its antigen is not identified. This clonotype originated in a man in his 60s in good health. This chain links TRBV2 with TRBJ2-1; D perhaps matches TRBD2 (5 bases). What was sequenced was blood. The CDR3 DNA reads as TGTGCCAGCAGTGAAGAGAGGGTAGCTGGTAATGAGCAGTTCTTC. It encodes CASSEERVAGNEQFF.